Listed below are T cell receptor beta chains from one sample, sequenced in a study of beta chain features in type 1 diabetes. Using immunoSEQ multiplex PCR, the repertoire was profiled, and TCRdb retains in-frame clones only, with some absent. The table lists under 350,000 clones, 20% to 25% of them singletons, with around 0.012% in the top ten. The specimen was naive CD4+ T cells from blood. The source of these receptors is a woman younger than 45 with type 1 diabetes. Each CDR3 is given with its conserved first and last residue. The order of the fields is clone size, J gene, V gene, D gene, CDR3 DNA, CDR3 protein. D genes are given only for firm matches. Some rows mark clone size as missing; the rest say once, few, many or name a class of expanded clone.

>NA|TRBJ2-1|TRBV9|TRBD2
TGTGCCAGCAGCGGGATCGGACTAGCGGGAGGTTGGGAGCAGTTCTTC
CASSGIGLAGGWEQFF
>few|TRBJ1-1|TRBV2|TRBD1
TGTGCCAGCAGTATGGGACAGGCGAACACTGAAGCTTTCTTT
CASSMGQANTEAFF
>NA|TRBJ2-6|TRBV7-3|TRBD1
TGTGCCAGCAGCCCTCGGGACAGGGGCTCTGGGGCCAACGTCCTGACTTTC
CASSPRDRGSGANVLTF
>few|TRBJ2-3|TRBV18|TRBD2
TGTGCCAGCTCACCAGGGACTAGCGGGGATACGCAGTATTTT
CASSPGTSGDTQYF
>few|TRBJ2-1|TRBV4-1|NA
TGCGCCAGCAGCCAAGAGAAGCGGCTAGGCGGATATGAGCAGTTCTTC
CASSQEKRLGGYEQFF
>few|TRBJ2-3|TRBV4-2|TRBD2
TGTGCCAGCAGCCAAGGTGCCAGCGGGAGTCTCGAGGGCGGAGATACGCAGTATTTT
CASSQGASGSLEGGDTQYF
>NA|TRBJ2-1|TRBV30|TRBD1
TGTGCCTGGTACTGGACAGGCAGCAGGGATGAGCAGTTCTTC
CAWYWTGSRDEQFF
>few|TRBJ2-3|TRBV19|TRBD2
TGTGCCAGTAGTAATCTAGCGGGAGGAGATACGCAGTATTTT
CASSNLAGGDTQYF
>NA|TRBJ2-5|TRBV14|TRBD1
TGTGCCAGCAGCCAAGGGAGGACAGGCGGACAAGAGACCCAGTACTTC
CASSQGRTGGQETQYF
>few|TRBJ1-5|TRBV30|NA
TGTGCCTGGAGTGTCGCGAATAACAATCAGCCCCAGCATTTT
CAWSVANNNQPQHF
>few|TRBJ2-1|TRBV4-1|TRBD1
TGCGCCAGCAGCCAGATAGACAGGGGTATAAACAATGAGCAGTTCTTC
CASSQIDRGINNEQFF
>NA|TRBJ2-1|TRBV19|NA
TGTGCCAGTAGTATCCAGGGAAGCCTCTACAATGAGCAGTTCTTC
CASSIQGSLYNEQFF
>few|TRBJ2-7|TRBV6-5|NA
TGTGCCAGCAGTTACGAGCCGCTTGGTGCCTACGAGCAGTACTTC
CASSYEPLGAYEQYF
>NA|TRBJ2-7|TRBV9|TRBD1
TGTGCCAGCAGCGTTCGCCGGGACAGCAGCTCCTACGAGCAGTACTTC
CASSVRRDSSSYEQYF
>NA|TRBJ1-2|TRBV2|NA
TGTGCCAGCAGTGAGTCCCCTGTCAACTATGGCTACACCTTC
CASSESPVNYGYTF
>NA|TRBJ2-5|TRBV7-9|TRBD2
TGTGCCAGCAGCCTAAGCGGGAGAGAGACCCAGTACTTC
CASSLSGRETQYF
>NA|TRBJ1-2|TRBV21-1|NA
TGTGCCAGCAGGGGGCAAACCTATGGCTACACCTTC
CASRGQTYGYTF
>NA|TRBJ2-4|TRBV29-1|TRBD2
TGCAGCGTTGAAGATCGAGGACTAGCGGAAAACATTCAGTACTTC
CSVEDRGLAENIQYF
>NA|TRBJ1-4|TRBV5-1|TRBD1
TGCGCCAGCAGTGACAGGGGAAACGAAAAACTGTTTTTT
CASSDRGNEKLFF
>NA|TRBJ2-1|TRBV7-2|NA
TGTGCCAGCACCACGAGGTCTAGCGTTTACAATGAGCAGTTCTTC
CASTTRSSVYNEQFF
>few|TRBJ2-7|TRBV27|TRBD2
TGTGCCAGCAGTCCCGGGACTAGCGGATCCTACGAGCAGTACTTC
CASSPGTSGSYEQYF
>NA|TRBJ2-7|TRBV4-2|NA
TGTGCCAGCAGCCAAGGAGGGACAAACTCCTACGAGCAGTACTTC
CASSQGGTNSYEQYF
>NA|TRBJ2-1|TRBV15|TRBD1
TGTGCCACCAGCCTGGACAGGGCGGTAAATGAGCAGTTCTTC
CATSLDRAVNEQFF
>few|TRBJ2-7|TRBV30|TRBD2
TGTGCCTGGAGTGGTCCAGGACTAGCGGGGACGTACGAGCAGTACTTC
CAWSGPGLAGTYEQYF
>NA|TRBJ2-6|TRBV9|NA
TGTGCCAGCAGCGTCCGCTCTGGGGCCAACGTCCTGACTTTC
CASSVRSGANVLTF
>NA|TRBJ2-1|TRBV9|TRBD2
TGTGCCAGCAGCGCCTCGGGGGGAAGCTCCTACAATGAGCAGTTCTTC
CASSASGGSSYNEQFF
>NA|TRBJ2-5|TRBV11-3|NA
TGTGCCAGCAGCTTACCGGGGGAGACCCAGTACTTC
CASSLPGETQYF
>few|TRBJ2-5|TRBV5-1|NA
TGCGCCAGCAGCTTGGGGCAGAGGGAGACCCAGTACTTC
CASSLGQRETQYF
>NA|TRBJ2-5|TRBV30|NA
TGTGCCTGGAGTGTCACGGGACAAGAGACCCAGTACTTC
CAWSVTGQETQYF
>few|TRBJ1-3|TRBV30|NA
TGTGCCTGGACCGTACGGGGGACCTTCTCTGGAAACACCATATATTTT
CAWTVRGTFSGNTIYF
>few|TRBJ2-3|TRBV5-4|TRBD2
TGTGCCAGCAGCTTTTACAGCGGGAGCCCAGATACGCAGTATTTT
CASSFYSGSPDTQYF
>few|TRBJ2-1|TRBV10-3|TRBD2
TGTGCCATACGTGACGGGAGGGCCTTAAATGAGCAGTTCTTC
CAIRDGRALNEQFF
>NA|TRBJ2-3|TRBV18|TRBD1
TGTGCCAGCTCACCTACGGACAGGTTCGATACGCAGTATTTT
CASSPTDRFDTQYF
>NA|TRBJ2-1|TRBV9|NA
TGTGCCAGCAGCGTATCCAACTTCGGGGAGGAGCAGTTCTTC
CASSVSNFGEEQFF
>NA|TRBJ1-4|TRBV6-1|NA
TGTGCCAGCAGAGTTACTACAGGGTACGAAAAACTGTTTTTT
CASRVTTGYEKLFF
>few|TRBJ2-7|TRBV25-1|TRBD2
TGTGCCAGCAGTCCCACCAGGCGGGAGTCCTACGAGCAGTACTTC
CASSPTRRESYEQYF
>few|TRBJ1-2|TRBV4-1|TRBD1
TGCGCCAGCAGCCAAGCAGGGACAGGATACTATGGCTACACCTTC
CASSQAGTGYYGYTF
>few|TRBJ2-1|TRBV28|TRBD2
TGTGCCTCCCGGACTAGCGGGAACAATGAGCAGTTCTTC
CASRTSGNNEQFF
>few|TRBJ2-4|TRBV2|TRBD2
TGTGCCAGCAGTGGCCAGTCCGGGGGGGCCAAAAACATTCAGTACTTC
CASSGQSGGAKNIQYF
>NA|TRBJ2-7|TRBV5-1|NA
TGCGCCAGCAGTGAAGACCAACCGGGACACGCCTACGAGCAGTACTTC
CASSEDQPGHAYEQYF
>NA|TRBJ1-5|TRBV5-8|TRBD1
TGTGCCAGCAGCCTCCGGACAGGGGAACAGCCCCAGCATTTT
CASSLRTGEQPQHF
>NA|TRBJ2-1|TRBV19|TRBD2
TGTGCCAGTAGTACCGTCCCGGGACTAGCGGGAGGGTACAATGAGCAGTTCTTC
CASSTVPGLAGGYNEQFF
>NA|TRBJ2-7|TRBV9|TRBD2
TGTGCCAGCAGCGTTCGACTAGCGGGTGAGCAGTACTTC
CASSVRLAGEQYF
>NA|TRBJ1-1|TRBV29-1|NA
TGCAGCGTTGAAGCTGTCAGGGAGGGGCAAGCTTTCTTT
CSVEAVREGQAFF
>few|TRBJ2-2|TRBV30|TRBD2
TGTGCCTGGAGCACCAGCGGGAGGGGGTACACCGGGGAGCTGTTTTTT
CAWSTSGRGYTGELFF
>NA|TRBJ2-1|TRBV30|TRBD2
TGTGCCTGGGTTGGGGGGGAGAGATTCAATGAGCAGTTCTTC
CAWVGGERFNEQFF